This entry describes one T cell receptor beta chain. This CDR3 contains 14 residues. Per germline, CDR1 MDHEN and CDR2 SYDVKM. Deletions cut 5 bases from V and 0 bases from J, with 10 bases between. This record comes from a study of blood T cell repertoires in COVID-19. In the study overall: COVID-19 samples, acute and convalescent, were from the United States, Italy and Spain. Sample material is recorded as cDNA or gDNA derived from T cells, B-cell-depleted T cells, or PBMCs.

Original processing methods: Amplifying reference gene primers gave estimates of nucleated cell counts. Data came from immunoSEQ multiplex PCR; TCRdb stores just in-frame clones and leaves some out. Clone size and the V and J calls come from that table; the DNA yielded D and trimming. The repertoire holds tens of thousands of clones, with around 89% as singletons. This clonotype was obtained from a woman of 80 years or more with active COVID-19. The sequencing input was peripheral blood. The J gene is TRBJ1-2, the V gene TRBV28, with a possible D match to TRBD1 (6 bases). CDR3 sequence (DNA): TGTGCCAGCAGTGAGACAGGACCTAACTATGGCTACACCTTC. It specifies CASSETGPNYGYTF.